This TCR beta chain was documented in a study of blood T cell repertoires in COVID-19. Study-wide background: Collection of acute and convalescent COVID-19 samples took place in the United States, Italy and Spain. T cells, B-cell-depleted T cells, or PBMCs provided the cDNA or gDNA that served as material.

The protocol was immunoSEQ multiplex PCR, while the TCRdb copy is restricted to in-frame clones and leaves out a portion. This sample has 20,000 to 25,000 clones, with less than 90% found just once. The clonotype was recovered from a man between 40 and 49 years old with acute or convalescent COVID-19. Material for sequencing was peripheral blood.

CDR3 sequence reads: CASSSSAGRGWSAFF. The CDR3 DNA follows: TGTGCCAGCAGCTCCTCGGCGGGCAGGGGTTGGTCGGCTTTCTTT. The chain couples TRBV11-2 to TRBJ1-1; the D gene is possibly TRBD1 (6 bases). Between the trimmed V and J ends, which lost 4 bases and 11 bases, there was a span of 23 bases. The CDR3 is made up of 15 amino acids. Germline values: CDR1 SGHAT, CDR2 FQNNGV.